This passage covers 10 T cell receptor beta chains from one sample sequenced in a study of T cell responses to AZD1222 COVID-19 vaccine. The method was immunoSEQ multiplex PCR; TCRdb's version includes in-frame clones alone and lacks a portion of them. The top ten clones hold approximately 22% of a sample with roughly 100,000 clones, 88% of them seen once. Sequenced here: peripheral blood, sampled on day 0 of AZD1222 vaccination. All receptors come from an adult in good health.

V usage is TRBV19 and J usage is TRBJ1-3; D is unresolved. Germline CDR1 and CDR2: LNHDA and SQIVND (reference sequence). This CDR3 has 14 amino acids. Trimming left V 5 bases short and J 0 bases short, with 8 bases between. As DNA, the CDR3 is TGTGCCAGTAGTTCACAGTCCTCTGGAAACACCATATATTTT. It yields the protein CASSSQSSGNTIYF.

The chain employs TRBV9 and TRBJ2-7, with D perhaps matching TRBD1 or TRBD2 (5 bases each). V dropped 0 bases and J dropped 0 bases, with 13 bases sitting between them. This CDR3 is 16 amino acids long. In germline, CDR1 is SGDLS, CDR2 YYNGEE. CDR3 bases: TGTGCCAGCAGCGTAGGGCCCCCAGGGACCTCCTACGAGCAGTACTTC. The encoded protein is CASSVGPPGTSYEQYF.

The chain links TRBV6-5 to TRBJ2-7; 8 bases agree with TRBD1. Germline CDR1 and CDR2: MNHEY and SVGAGI. After removal of 6 bases from V and 5 bases from J, the junction contained 3 bases not matched to a gene. CDR3 length: 12 residues. CDR3 DNA sequence: TGTGCCAGCAGATCACAGGGGGACGAGCAGTACTTC. This sequence encodes CASRSQGDEQYF.

The chain links TRBV5-1 to TRBJ1-3; 9 bases are a match to TRBD1. In germline, CDR1 is SGHRS, CDR2 YFSETQ. Losses at the gene ends were 4 bases for V and 2 bases for J; bases not matched to a gene: 7. The CDR3 sequence is 16 residues long. The CDR3 region is CASSPTGTGTGNTIYF. The CDR3 coding sequence is TGCGCCAGCAGCCCGACCGGGACAGGGACTGGAAACACCATATATTTT.

The table lists this clone with a few counts. The V and J genes are TRBV4-1 and TRBJ2-1; D gene ambiguous. Trimming removed 1 base at V and 2 bases at J, with 9 bases between. Germline CDR1 is MGHRA and CDR2 is YSYEKL. The CDR3 covers 15 residues. CDR3 DNA sequence: TGCGCCAGCAGCCAAGTGGCGGCTACCTACAATGAGCAGTTCTTC. This encodes CASSQVAATYNEQFF.

The V call is TRBV10-1, the J call TRBJ1-6; TRBD1 agrees at 7 bases. The junction had 11 bases not matched to a gene; V was cut back by 7 bases and J by 14 bases. The CDR3 sequence is 13 residues long. Germline V gene data show CDR1 as WNHNN and CDR2 as SYGVQD (reference sequence). CDR3 amino acids: CASMIDLQGTLHF. CDR3 bases: TGCGCCAGCATGATCGATCTACAGGGGACCCTCCACTTT.

As regards this clone: Compared with germline, one end of the junction differs, possibly owing to a read error. The CDR3 sequence is CSVQEGEKLFF. In nucleotides, the CDR3 is TGCAGCGTTCAAGAGGGAGAAAAACTGTTTTTT. The chain carries TRBV29-1 and TRBJ1-4; D not resolved. Germline lookup yields CDR1 SQVTM and CDR2 ANQGSEA. This CDR3 region has 11 residues.

The chain combines TRBV9 with TRBJ1-6, with 11 bases identical to TRBD1. Per germline, CDR1 SGDLS and CDR2 YYNGEE. Trimming at V came to 2 bases and at J to 5 bases, leaving 3 bases not matched to a gene. This CDR3 is built from 16 residues. The CDR3 DNA sequence: TGTGCCAGCAGCGTCGGACAGGGGGCTCATAATTCACCCCTCCACTTT. Protein product: CASSVGQGAHNSPLHF.

This clone was picked up one time. V and J are TRBV6-6 and TRBJ1-1; TRBD1 might be the D (6 bases). CDR1 and CDR2 from the germline V gene are MNHNY and SVGAGI (reference sequence). V was pared by 9 bases and J by 3 bases, with 8 bases between. The length of the CDR3 is 11 residues. CDR3: CASTGYTEAFF. DNA for the CDR3: TGTGCCAGTACAGGGTACACTGAAGCTTTCTTT.

This clone was detected only a few times. The chain employs TRBV7-2 and TRBJ2-2, with D perhaps given as TRBD1 or TRBD2 (6 bases each). CDR1 is SGHTA and CDR2 is FQGNSA in the germline V gene. This CDR3 region has 16 residues. V was shortened by 1 base and J by 4 bases, with 13 bases between the two germline ends. The CDR3 region is CASSLGWGAPTGELFF. Here the CDR3 DNA reads TGTGCCAGCAGCTTAGGGTGGGGGGCGCCCACCGGGGAGCTGTTTTTT.